The entry below gives a single T cell receptor (beta chain) sequence along with its context. A few counts support this clone. The target of this receptor is not known. Nothing much larger sits one base from this clone, and base qualities are not available. In Seattle, one collaborating source enrolled patients while the infection was active and tracked those patients longitudinally over the course of disease. Each collaborating institution followed its own protocols to collect whole blood in K2EDTA tubes. For TCRbeta analysis, collaborator samples were shipped as frozen whole blood, as isolated PBMCs, or as DNA extracted from either sample type. The CDR3 spans 14 residues, from the cysteine through the phenylalanine. The sequence is cut down to CDR3 DNA, 42 bases in frame from base 1. CDR1 SGHNT and CDR2 YYREEE are derived from the germline V gene (reference sequence). V and J are truncated by 2 bases and 1 base respectively, leaving an intervening sequence of 9 bases.

TCRbeta CDR3 regions were amplified from genomic DNA by means of the immunoSEQ Assay, a bias-controlled multiplex PCR. As for the authors' bioinformatics: Within the assay, amplification of reference gene primers was used to estimate how many nucleated cells each sample contained. To quantify the absolute abundance of each unique TCRbeta CDR3 rearrangement, sequence reads were collapsed and filtered. For each sample, productive Simpson clonality was calculated as the square root of Simpson's diversity index over productive rearrangements. Drawn from immuneACCESS, this table holds only the in-frame rearrangements with V and J called that TCRdb kept. Clones are partly lost; checked studies trace under half to an unresolved V gene and leave the rest unexplained. That table is the source of V, J and clone size, and D and trimming were worked out from the DNA. The sample table shows 380,000 or so clones, and 75% to 90% are seen once. Roughly 7.2% of the sample rests with the top ten.

This entry comes from a study of blood T cell repertoires in COVID-19 (dated by TCRdb to 2020 to 2022). Background on the whole study: Samples covering the acute and convalescent phases of COVID-19 were provided by collaborators in the United States, Italy and Spain. The material from the prospective study consisted of cDNA or gDNA derived from T cells, B-cell-depleted T cells, or PBMCs. Deeply sampled blood TCRbeta repertoires from subjects exposed to, actively infected with, or recovered from COVID-19 were included in the dataset. A freely available public database, intended as a resource for researchers studying the immune response to SARS-CoV-2, is where the repertoires were released. Samples were obtained from the ongoing ImmuneRACE study (first 160 participants) and from over a thousand subjects provided by 6 global collaborators. Nearly every sample came with metadata listing a de-identified subject ID, COVID-19 status, age in years and sex. Where HLA class I and class II types were available, the types were taken from metadata supplied by the sample provider, not from assay-based typing.

Summary of the overall study and its limitations: Clinical and demographic metadata were provided uncurated, with the amount varying by source and participant.

The sample was peripheral blood. The chain links TRBV5-4 with TRBJ1-1, with the D gene not clear enough to name. This TCR was sampled from a woman aged 55-75 years with COVID-19, enrolled during active disease. CDR3 loop: CASSFGLGNTEAFF. The base sequence is TGTGCCAGCAGCTTCGGACTTGGGAACACTGAAGCTTTCTTT.